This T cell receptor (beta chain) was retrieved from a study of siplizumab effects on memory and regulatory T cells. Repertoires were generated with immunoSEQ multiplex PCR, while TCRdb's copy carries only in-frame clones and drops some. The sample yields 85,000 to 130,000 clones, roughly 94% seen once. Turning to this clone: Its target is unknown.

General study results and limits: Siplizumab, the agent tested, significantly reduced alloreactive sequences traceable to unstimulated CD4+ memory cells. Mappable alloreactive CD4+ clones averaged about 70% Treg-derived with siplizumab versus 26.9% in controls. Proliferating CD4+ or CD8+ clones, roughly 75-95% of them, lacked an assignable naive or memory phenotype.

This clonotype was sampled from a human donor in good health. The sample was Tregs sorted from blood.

The CDR3 is CASREGMERNTEAFF. The CDR3 bases are TGTGCCAGCAGGGAGGGGATGGAGAGGAACACTGAAGCTTTCTTT. V gene TRBV5-4 combines with J gene TRBJ1-1; tentatively, D is TRBD1 (5 bases). V was pared by 5 bases and J by 1 base, with 15 bases between. The CDR3 has 15 amino acids. Germline V gene sequence: CDR1 SGHNT, CDR2 YYREEE (reference sequence).